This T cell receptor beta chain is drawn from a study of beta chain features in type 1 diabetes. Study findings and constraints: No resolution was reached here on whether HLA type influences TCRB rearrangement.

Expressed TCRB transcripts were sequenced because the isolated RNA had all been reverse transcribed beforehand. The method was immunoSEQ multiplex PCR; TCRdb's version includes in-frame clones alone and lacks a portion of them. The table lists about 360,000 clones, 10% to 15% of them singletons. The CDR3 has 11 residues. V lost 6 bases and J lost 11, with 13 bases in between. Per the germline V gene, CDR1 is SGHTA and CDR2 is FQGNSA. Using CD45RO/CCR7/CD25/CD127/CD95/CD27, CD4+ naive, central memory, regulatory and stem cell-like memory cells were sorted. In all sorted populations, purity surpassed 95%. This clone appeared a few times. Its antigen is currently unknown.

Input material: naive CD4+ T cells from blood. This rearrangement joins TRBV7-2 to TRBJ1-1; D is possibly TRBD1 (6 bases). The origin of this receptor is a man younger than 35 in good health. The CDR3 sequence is CASREGVVAFF. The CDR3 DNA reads TGTGCCAGCAGAGAGGGGGTTGTTGCTTTCTTT.